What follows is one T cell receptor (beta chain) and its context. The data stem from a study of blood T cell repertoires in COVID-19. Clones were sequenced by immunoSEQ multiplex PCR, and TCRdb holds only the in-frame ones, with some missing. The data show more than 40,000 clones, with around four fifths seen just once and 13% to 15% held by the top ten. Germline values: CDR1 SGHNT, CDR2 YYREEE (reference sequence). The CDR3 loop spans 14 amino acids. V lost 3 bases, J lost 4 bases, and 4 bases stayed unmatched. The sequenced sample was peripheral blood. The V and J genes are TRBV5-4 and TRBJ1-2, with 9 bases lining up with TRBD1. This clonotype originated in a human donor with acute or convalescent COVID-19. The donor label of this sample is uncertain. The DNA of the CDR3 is TGTGCCAGCAGCTCACAGGGGGCCGGCTATGGCTACACCTTC. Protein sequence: CASSSQGAGYGYTF.